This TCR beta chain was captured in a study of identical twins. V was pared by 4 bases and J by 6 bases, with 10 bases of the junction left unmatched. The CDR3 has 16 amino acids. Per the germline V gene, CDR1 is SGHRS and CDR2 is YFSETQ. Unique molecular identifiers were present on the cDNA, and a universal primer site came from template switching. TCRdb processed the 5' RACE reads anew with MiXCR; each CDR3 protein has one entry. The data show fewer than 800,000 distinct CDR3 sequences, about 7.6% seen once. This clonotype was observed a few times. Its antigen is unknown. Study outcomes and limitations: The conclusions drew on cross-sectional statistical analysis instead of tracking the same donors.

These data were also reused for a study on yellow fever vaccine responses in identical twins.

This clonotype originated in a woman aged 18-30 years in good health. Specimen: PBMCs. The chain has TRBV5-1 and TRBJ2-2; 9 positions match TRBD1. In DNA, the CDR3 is TGCGCCAGCAGCGAATTTGGACAGGGGCCAGCCGGGGAGCTGTTTTTT. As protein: CASSEFGQGPAGELFF.